Sequencing of this T cell receptor beta chain was carried out in a study of CD8 T cells in Susac syndrome (dated by TCRdb to about 2019). Notes on the research overall: Repertoire sequencing was used to test whether CD8+ T cell activation and differentiation in Susac syndrome was antigen driven.

This clonotype has only one observation. What antigen it recognizes has not been identified. The input lacks base qualities; no much larger clone sits a single base away. One read is thin evidence. V is shortened by 5 bases, J by 2 bases, and the region joining them spans 12 bases. Per the germline V gene, SQVTM is the CDR1 and ANQGSEA is the CDR2. From the cysteine through the phenylalanine, the CDR3 covers 13 amino acids. CDR3 DNA is the only sequence kept; it has 39 bases, read in frame from the first base. Broader findings and caveats from the paper: The TCR sequencing and HLA analysis was acknowledged to have included a relatively small number of individuals.

Peripheral blood CD8+ and CD4+ T cells from healthy donors, Susac syndrome patients and multiple sclerosis patients were profiled using high-throughput TCR beta sequencing. The multiple sclerosis controls were treatment-naive patients whose relapsing-remitting disease, either stable or active, fulfilled the revised McDonald criteria. CD8+ TEMRA cells were enriched by FACS, while bulk CD8+ and CD4+ T cells were purified by magnetic negative isolation. Blood was collected in EDTA tubes and processed within 24 hours, with PBMCs isolated through density gradient centrifugation. PBMCs intended for TCR sequencing were cryopreserved in liquid nitrogen and thawed later in a water bath at 37 degrees C. The sorted or isolated CD4+, CD8+ and CD8+ TEMRA cells had a purity of 90% or higher. RNA was extracted with the RNeasy kit and 0.5 to 1 ug was reverse transcribed using random hexamers. The immunoSEQ multiplex PCR assay, covering 54 Vbeta and 13 Jbeta segments, was used to amplify TCR beta CDR3 regions. PCR amplification bias was corrected using a synthetic template baseline for primer optimization and computational correction. The published analysis was carried out like this. Reads were annotated to V, D and J genes according to IMGT and were analyzed with immunoSEQ Analyzer, with only productive sequences retained. Clonality was computed as one minus Shannon entropy normalized by log2 of the number of productive unique sequences. For each patient and control, public and private clones were evaluated within the 100 most prevalent clones. Clones were defined as Susac-specific if absent from the healthy and MS cohorts, from 1052 published viral clones and from other ImmuneACCESS disease sequences. In TCRdb, the public reads were trimmed at Q25 with fastp and aligned with MiXCR, with productive beta chains retained. Each entry merges the rows of one CDR3 protein and shows their most common DNA and genes. These V and J calls are TCRdb output, not the study's own analysis. The sample profile shows 100,000 to 150,000 distinct CDR3 sequences; 90% to 95% of them were found once. Around 0.085% of the sample is in the top ten clones.

The sequence came from a human donor with multiple sclerosis. The source material was CD4+ T cells from PBMCs. The chain was built from TRBV29-1 and TRBJ1-1; the D gene is not confidently resolved. The DNA sequence is TGCAGCGTTTCCCGGAGCGGAAACACTGAAGCTTTCTTT. The translation is CSVSRSGNTEAFF.